Included here is one T cell receptor beta chain sequence, with context. The germline gives CDR1 KGHDR, CDR2 SFDVKD. V gave up 6 bases and J gave up 4 bases; unmatched junction bases: 4. The CDR3 has 13 amino acids. The data are from a study of blood T cell repertoires in COVID-19. Across the whole study: Samples came from the United States, Italy and Spain, spanning acute and convalescent COVID-19. T cells, B-cell-depleted T cells, or PBMCs provided the cDNA or gDNA that served as material.

Followed over time, Seattle patients had been enrolled while infection was active. Original handling: Amplification of reference gene primers was used by the study to estimate nucleated cell counts. This table comes from immunoSEQ multiplex PCR, and its TCRdb copy is limited to in-frame clones, with some not included. That table furnishes V, J and clone size, whereas the DNA furnished D and trimming. The sample consists of tens of thousands of clones, roughly four fifths of them appearing once. This chain joins TRBV24-1 and TRBJ1-2; 7 bases map to TRBD1. This TCR derives from a woman older than 75 with COVID-19, enrolled during active disease. Sequencing was carried out using peripheral blood. The CDR3 loop reads CATSRQGGYGYTF. In DNA form, the CDR3 reads TGTGCCACCAGTCGGCAGGGGGGCTATGGCTACACCTTC.